One and the same sample provided the 5 T cell receptor beta chains below, sequenced in a study of neurological immune-mediated disorders. TCRdb re-derived calls from the 5' RACE reads in MiXCR, one entry per CDR3 protein. The sample has about 50,000 distinct CDR3 sequences, about 9.1% seen once; the top ten hold about 1.6%. Time point described: longitudinal time-point 1 (baseline). The sequenced material came from PBMCs. Receptors were obtained from a woman between 35 and 50 years old in good health.

This clonotype was seen at least ten times. The chain links TRBV14 to TRBJ2-3, with 8 bases aligning to TRBD2. Losses at the gene ends were 4 bases for V and 1 base for J; bases not matched to a gene: 13. The CDR3 is 18 residues long. The germline gives CDR1 SGHDN, CDR2 FVKESK. DNA for the CDR3: TGTGCCAGCAGCCTTACCCGGGGTTTTAGCGGGGGCACAGATACGCAGTATTTT. It is translated as CASSLTRGFSGGTDTQYF.

This clonotype was counted ten times or more. The chain combines TRBV5-5 with TRBJ1-3; D possibly corresponds to TRBD1 (6 bases). Trimming cost V 5 bases and J 0 bases, with 12 bases left between them. From germline, CDR1 is SGHKS and CDR2 YYEKEE (reference sequence). The length of the CDR3 is 15 residues. The CDR3 coding sequence is TGTGCCAGCAGGACGACAGGCCACTCTGGAAACACCATATATTTT. This codes for CASRTTGHSGNTIYF.

This clonotype was detected many times. The V gene is TRBV5-8, the J gene TRBJ1-5; D remains ambiguous. Trimming removed 4 bases at V and 3 bases at J, with 14 bases between. CDR1 and CDR2 from the germline V gene are SGHTS and YDEGEE. The CDR3 contains 15 residues. The CDR3 loop reads CASSTDGDYNQPQHF. The CDR3 DNA reads as TGTGCCAGCAGCACGGACGGGGATTACAATCAGCCCCAGCATTTT.

To note about this clonotype: One junction end does not reproduce the germline sequence, and a read error may be involved. The genes are TRBV5-1 and TRBJ2-5, with 7 nucleotides matching TRBD1. CDR3 length: 16 residues. CDR1 SGHRS and CDR2 YFSETQ come from the germline V gene. Here the CDR3 reads CASSMNEGASWETQYF. The CDR3 region has the DNA TGTGCCAGCAGCATGAATGAGGGGGCGAGTTGGGAGACCCAGTACTTC.

At least ten counts were recorded for this clonotype. One junction end does not reproduce the germline sequence, and a read error may be involved. The chain combines TRBV12-3 or TRBV12-4 with TRBJ1-2, with 10 bases fitting TRBD1. The CDR3 extends over 13 amino acids. CDR3 DNA sequence: TGTGCCAGCACCCAAGGGGGGACAGGGGCTCTACTCTTC. Translated, it gives CASTQGGTGALLF.